These T cell receptor beta chains were read from a single sample in a study of blood T cell repertoires in COVID-19. The repertoire was sequenced with immunoSEQ multiplex PCR; TCRdb's copy has only in-frame clones and lacks some. The table shows roughly 340,000 clones, with 85% to 90% occurring only once. The sequencing input was PBMCs or T cells enriched from blood (not recorded which). These receptor sequences come from a man between 18 and 29 years old who had recovered from COVID-19. Both conserved end residues are part of each CDR3. A D gene is named only where the DNA matches it firmly. Expanded clones are given a class, and other clones once, few, many or no size at all.

CDR3 length	J gene	clone size	D gene	V gene	CDR3 protein
14	TRBJ2-2	NA	NA	TRBV7-2	CASHSYRNTGELFF
16	TRBJ2-1	NA	TRBD2	TRBV4-1	CASSHLAGVPYNEQFF
15	TRBJ2-1	NA	TRBD2	TRBV7-6	CASSPATGGDNEQFF
14	TRBJ2-5	NA	TRBD2	TRBV2	CASPQLAGGETQYF
15	TRBJ2-7	NA	TRBD1	TRBV7-9	CASSPQTGQRYEQYF
14	TRBJ2-7	NA	NA	TRBV6-5	CASTGPPKFYEQYF
14	TRBJ1-5	NA	NA	TRBV4-1	CASSQETGNQPQHF
11	TRBJ1-2	NA	NA	TRBV5-4	CASSSETEYTF
13	TRBJ2-7	NA	NA	TRBV27	CASSLDWTYEQYF
16	TRBJ2-7	NA	TRBD2	TRBV27	CASRYRLAGSLYEQYF
13	TRBJ2-7	once	NA	TRBV6-1	CASSEVVSYEQYF
16	TRBJ2-1	NA	TRBD1	TRBV18	CASSPLGQGAYNEQFF
15	TRBJ1-6	NA	TRBD1	TRBV6-5	CASRRGTGGNSPLHF
18	TRBJ1-2	NA	TRBD1	TRBV11-2	CASSLQITGGARDYGYTF
14	TRBJ1-2	NA	NA	TRBV18	CASSPKQENYGYTF
14	TRBJ1-1	NA	NA	TRBV18	CASSLIPVNTEAFF
14	TRBJ1-2	NA	TRBD1	TRBV7-8	CASSLGTGAYGYTF
15	TRBJ2-1	NA	NA	TRBV21-1	CASSKYGSSYNEQFF
15	TRBJ2-2	NA	TRBD1	TRBV5-1	CASSLSGQGTGELFF
15	TRBJ2-7	NA	TRBD1	TRBV7-2	CASSSVDRGIYEQYF
13	TRBJ1-1	once	TRBD1	TRBV6-5	CASSYSGTDEAFF
16	TRBJ2-7	NA	TRBD1	TRBV19	CASRKGGQRSSYEQYF
18	TRBJ1-5	NA	TRBD1	TRBV4-2	CASSQRRQGGPPNQPQHF
16	TRBJ2-1	NA	TRBD2	TRBV9	CASTPGGTSGYNEQFF
11	TRBJ1-2	once	NA	TRBV2	CASSVSYGYTF
16	TRBJ2-7	NA	TRBD1	TRBV5-1	CASRPSGTGETGEQYF
16	TRBJ2-3	NA	TRBD1	TRBV27	CASSHYSGQATDTQYF
13	TRBJ1-1	NA	NA	TRBV19	CASSMWGWTEAFF
14	TRBJ1-1	NA	NA	TRBV9	CASSPGQSNTEAFF
16	TRBJ2-2	NA	TRBD2	TRBV4-1	CASSPELAGVTGELFF
16	TRBJ2-1	few	NA	TRBV4-1	CASSPRSSPFIDEQFF
15	TRBJ2-5	NA	NA	TRBV6-2/TRBV6-3	CASSLPGVRQETQYF
14	TRBJ2-5	NA	NA	TRBV5-1	CASSSPGKGETQYF
15	TRBJ1-1	NA	TRBD1	TRBV5-4	CASTPWGQLNTEAFF
15	TRBJ2-7	NA	TRBD1	TRBV27	CASSLVKGQGTEQYF
15	TRBJ2-7	NA	NA	TRBV5-1	CASSLIADMNYEQYF
15	TRBJ1-4	NA	TRBD1	TRBV4-1	CASSHRGRDNEKLFF
14	TRBJ1-2	few	NA	TRBV21-1	CASSTRDRGDGYTF
16	TRBJ2-5	NA	NA	TRBV7-6	CASSFLMGPGQETQYF
13	TRBJ1-1	NA	NA	TRBV2	CASSESSGTEAFF
11	TRBJ2-7	NA	NA	TRBV20-1	CSAQSGYEQYF
14	TRBJ1-3	NA	NA	TRBV2	CASSDRGSGNTIYF
18	TRBJ1-3	NA	TRBD1	TRBV9	CASSPQQTGTGSGNTIYF
15	TRBJ1-3	NA	TRBD1	TRBV18	CASSPNQGGENTIYF
19	TRBJ1-2	once	NA	TRBV7-8	CASSSQGSGRNGANYGYTF
16	TRBJ2-1	NA	TRBD2	TRBV5-1	CASSLGLAGVIDEQFF
14	TRBJ2-5	few	NA	TRBV7-9	CASSWDLRGETQYF
15	TRBJ1-1	NA	NA	TRBV9	CASSEIDGGSTEAFF
13	TRBJ2-3	NA	NA	TRBV4-1	CASSQRVDDTQYF
13	TRBJ2-4	NA	NA	TRBV30	CAWSLLSQNIQYF
13	TRBJ2-5	NA	NA	TRBV5-1	CASSPSFQETQYF